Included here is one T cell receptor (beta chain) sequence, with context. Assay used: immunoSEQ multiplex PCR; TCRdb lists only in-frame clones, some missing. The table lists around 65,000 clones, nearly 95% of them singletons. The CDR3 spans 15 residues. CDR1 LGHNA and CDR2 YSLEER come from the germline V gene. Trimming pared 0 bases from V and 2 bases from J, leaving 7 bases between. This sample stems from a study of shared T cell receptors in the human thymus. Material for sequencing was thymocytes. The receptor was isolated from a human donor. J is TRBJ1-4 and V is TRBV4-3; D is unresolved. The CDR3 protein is CASSQERRTNEKLFF. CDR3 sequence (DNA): TGCGCCAGCAGCCAAGAAAGACGGACTAATGAAAAACTGTTTTTT.